A single sample is the source of the 16 T cell receptor beta chains below, sequenced in a study of cytomegalovirus exposure and HLA in healthy donors. The PCR was carried out with 60 Vbeta primers and 13 Jbeta primers. TCRdb's copy holds only in-frame clones and misses some; the assay was immunoSEQ multiplex PCR. The profile shows some 100,000 clones, about 75% of them singletons. Source material: PBMCs. These receptors were collected from a woman under 30 in good health and CMV-seropositive.

This clone showed up just once. The chain combines TRBV5-1 with TRBJ2-5; 7 positions match TRBD2. This CDR3 comprises 16 residues. With V trimmed by 6 bases and J by 2 bases, 13 bases remained unmatched. The germline gives CDR1 SGHRS, CDR2 YFSETQ. CDR3 DNA: TGCGCCAGCACCATTGGGGGAGGGGTTAGACAAGAGACCCAGTACTTC. Its translation is CASTIGGGVRQETQYF. Full variable domain (outside the CDR3, taken from reference TRBV5-1 and TRBJ2-5): KAGVTQTPRYLIKTRGQQVTLSCSPISGHRSVSWYQQTPGQGLQFLFEYFSETQRNKGNFPGRFSGRQFSNSRSEMNVSTLELGDSALYLCASTIGGGVRQETQYFGPGTRLLVL.

V usage is TRBV27 and J usage is TRBJ2-7, with D perhaps TRBD2 (6 bases). The V gene lost 5 bases and the J gene lost 0 bases, with 14 bases spanning the gap. Looked up from germline, CDR1 is MNHEY and CDR2 is SMNVEV (reference sequence). This CDR3 has 15 residues. The CDR3 bases are TGTGCCAGCAGTGATAGACCCGGGAGCTCCTACGAGCAGTACTTC. Its translation: CASSDRPGSSYEQYF.

The rearrangement uses TRBV30 and TRBJ2-5, with TRBD1 identical over 7 bases. The J call is uncertain, as TRBJ2-7 better fits the DNA end. This CDR3 is 14 amino acids long. From germline, CDR1 is GTSNPN and CDR2 SVGIG (reference sequence). In DNA form, the CDR3 reads TGTGCCTGGATACCGGGACAGTCTCCCTACGAGCAGTACTTC. Residues: CAWIPGQSPYEQYF.

At least ten counts were recorded for this clone. The rearrangement uses TRBV7-8 and TRBJ2-1; the D gene is possibly TRBD2 (6 bases). From germline, CDR1 is SGHVS and CDR2 FQNEAQ. This CDR3 region has 13 residues. V gave up 5 bases and J gave up 9 bases, with 14 bases separating them. CDR3 nucleotide sequence: TGTGCCAGCAGCCTACGGGAGCAGGGTGAGCAGTTCTTC. The encoded protein is CASSLREQGEQFF. Supplemented by reference TRBV7-8 and TRBJ2-1, the full variable domain reads GAGVSQSPRYKVAKRGQDVALRCDPISGHVSLFWYQQALGQGPEFLTYFQNEAQLDKSGLPSDRFFAERPEGSVSTLKIQRTQQEDSAVYLCASSLREQGEQFFGPGTRLTVL.

V is TRBV15 and J is TRBJ2-3; 8 bases are shared with TRBD2. The CDR3 loop spans 15 amino acids. Looked up from germline, CDR1 is LNHNV and CDR2 is YYDKDF (reference sequence). V lost 8 bases and J lost 0; bases outside the gene matches: 7. As DNA, the CDR3 is TGTGCCACCGGGGATAGCGGGATGAGCACAGATACGCAGTATTTT. Translating gives CATGDSGMSTDTQYF.

This chain links TRBV5-1 with TRBJ2-5, with D tentatively TRBD1 (6 bases). The germline V gene has CDR1 SGHRS and CDR2 YFSETQ. The CDR3 totals 12 residues. V was pared by 7 bases and J by 0 bases, with 7 bases between. Here the CDR3 reads CASWDNQETQYF. The CDR3 nucleotides are TGCGCCAGCTGGGACAACCAAGAGACCCAGTACTTC.

J is TRBJ1-2 and V is TRBV27; 8 bases fit TRBD1. With 5 bases clipped from V and 4 bases from J, the junction kept 12 bases outside the gene matches. Germline CDR1 MNHEY, CDR2 SMNVEV (reference sequence). The CDR3 has 16 amino acids. CDR3 nucleotides: TGTGCCAGCAGTCCCGACCGATTCGGGACAGGCTATGGCTACACCTTC. It translates to CASSPDRFGTGYGYTF.

V usage is TRBV4-1 and J usage is TRBJ2-5; the match to TRBD2 covers 10 bases. Germline-derived CDR1 and CDR2 are MGHRA and YSYEKL. The CDR3 is 15 residues long. After removal of 5 bases from V and 4 bases from J, the junction contained 7 bases not matched to a gene. The DNA for the CDR3 is TGCGCCAGCAGCAGTTCAAGACTAGCGGGAGAGACCCAGTACTTC. Protein product: CASSSSRLAGETQYF.

The chain employs TRBV29-1 and TRBJ2-2; 11 bases match TRBD2. V was clipped by 6 bases and J by 6 bases; unmatched bases: 3. CDR3 length equals 13 residues. Germline V gives CDR1 SQVTM, CDR2 ANQGSEA. The CDR3 DNA sequence: TGCAGCGTCATAGCGGGAGGGCCCGGGGAGCTGTTTTTT. Its protein product is CSVIAGGPGELFF.

This clone has just one count. This chain connects TRBV18 to TRBJ2-5; TRBD1 is a possible D gene (5 bases). V dropped 2 bases and J dropped 0 bases, with 7 bases sitting between them. This CDR3 spans 14 amino acids. CDR1 is KGHSH and CDR2 is LQKENI in the germline V gene. Written as DNA, the CDR3 is TGTGCCAGCTCACCATTGACAGACCAAGAGACCCAGTACTTC. This gives the protein CASSPLTDQETQYF.

The V gene is TRBV25-1, the J gene TRBJ2-1, with TRBD2 matching 9 bases. This CDR3 has 18 residues. With V trimmed by 10 bases and J by 0 bases, 16 bases remained unmatched. The germline V gene encodes CDR1 MGHDK and CDR2 SYGVNS. CDR3: CATSTNSGRSRSYNEQFF. DNA for the CDR3: TGTGCCACCTCAACCAACAGCGGGAGGTCCCGCTCCTACAATGAGCAGTTCTTC.

This clone has just a few counts. J is TRBJ2-3 and V is TRBV6-4; 11 positions match TRBD1. The V gene's germline CDR1 is MRHNA and CDR2 SNTAGT. The CDR3 totals 15 residues. Trimming at V came to 4 bases and at J to 1 base, leaving 1 base not matched to a gene. The CDR3 reads CASSAGQGGTDTQYF. CDR3 DNA: TGTGCCAGCAGTGCGGGACAGGGGGGCACAGATACGCAGTATTTT.

The rearrangement uses TRBV19 and TRBJ2-2, with a tentative D call TRBD1 (7 bases). Trimming removed 8 bases from V and 1 base from J, with 14 bases in between. This CDR3 has 15 residues. Germline CDR1 and CDR2: LNHDA and SQIVND (reference sequence). In nucleotides, the CDR3 is TGTGCCAGTCGTGGAGGGGGCAGGAACACCGGGGAGCTGTTTTTT. It codes for CASRGGGRNTGELFF.

The chain employs TRBV4-1 and TRBJ1-1; TRBD1 matches at 10 bases. J gave up 1 base and V 6 bases, and 2 bases lay outside the gene matches. CDR3 length equals 14 residues. Germline V CDR1 and CDR2: MGHRA, YSYEKL. Here the CDR3 DNA reads TGCGCCAGCAGGACAGGGGGCGCGAACACTGAAGCTTTCTTT. Its translation is CASRTGGANTEAFF.

CDR3 bases: TGTGCCAGCAGCGCCTTTACCGTAGCGGGAGGGATAGATACGCAGTATTTT. This gives the protein CASSAFTVAGGIDTQYF. The chain links TRBV11-2 to TRBJ2-3, with 11 bases identical to TRBD2. The CDR3 is 17 residues long. Germline trimming cut 5 bases from V and 5 bases from J; bases unmatched to any gene: 12. CDR1 is SGHAT and CDR2 is FQNNGV in the germline V gene.

CDR3 region: CASSATPKSGYTF. The CDR3 nucleotides read TGTGCCAGCAGCGCTACTCCCAAGAGTGGCTACACCTTC. The chain joins TRBV2 to TRBJ1-2; unclear D gene. There are 13 residues in the CDR3. Trimming pared 6 bases from V and 7 bases from J, leaving 15 bases between. CDR1 SNHLY and CDR2 FYNNEI come from the germline V gene.